These 19 T cell receptor beta chains share one sample of origin, sequenced in a study of CD8+ T cells in alopecia areata. As the sequencing template, cDNA was produced by extracting RNA and reverse transcribing it. TCRdb's table, derived via immunoSEQ multiplex PCR, lists solely in-frame clones and lacks some. The data hold 95,000 to 110,000 clones, with 45% to 60% observed a single time. Material for sequencing was CD4+ T cells sorted from blood. These receptors all stem from a human donor in good health.

The V call is TRBV5-4, the J call TRBJ2-2; perhaps D is TRBD1 or TRBD2 (5 bases each). The CDR3 loop spans 14 amino acids. The germline V gene encodes CDR1 SGHNT and CDR2 YYREEE (reference sequence). V lost 4 bases, J lost 6 bases, and 13 bases lay in between. The chain's CDR3 is CASSSAGSAGELFF. DNA of the CDR3: TGTGCCAGCAGCAGCGCAGGGAGCGCCGGGGAGCTGTTTTTT.

This sequence joins TRBV4-1 and TRBJ1-5; D not resolved. V lost 0 bases and J 0 bases, leaving 9 bases between the germline ends. Germline loops: CDR1 MGHRA, CDR2 YSYEKL. The CDR3 runs to 16 residues. The CDR3 nucleotides are TGCGCCAGCAGCCAAGATTTCCTTTATAGCAATCAGCCCCAGCATTTT. Amino acid sequence: CASSQDFLYSNQPQHF.

Worth noting for this clone: Other DNA sequences of this sample code for an identical CDR3. The rearrangement uses TRBV29-1 and TRBJ2-7, with D maybe TRBD1 (5 bases). V gave up 6 bases and J gave up 3 bases, with 9 bases separating them. This CDR3 region has 11 residues. Germline CDR1 reads SQVTM; CDR2 reads ANQGSEA. CDR3 sequence: CSVADSYEQYF. The CDR3 DNA reads TGCAGCGTGGCCGACAGCTACGAGCAGTACTTC.

The rearrangement links TRBV5-4 to TRBJ2-5, with a tentative D call TRBD1 (5 bases). The V gene's germline CDR1 is SGHNT and CDR2 YYREEE (reference sequence). The CDR3 has 13 amino acids. Trimming stripped 0 bases from V and 4 bases from J, with 7 bases between. The CDR3 bases are TGTGCCAGCAGCTTGGGGCAGGGAGAGACCCAGTACTTC. The encoded protein is CASSLGQGETQYF.

The chain recombines TRBV19 with TRBJ1-5, with a weak D call TRBD1 (5 bases). The CDR3 runs to 16 residues. V dropped 0 bases and J dropped 3 bases, with 12 bases sitting between them. CDR1 is LNHDA and CDR2 is SQIVND in the germline V gene (reference sequence). DNA of the CDR3: TGTGCCAGTAGTATAGAAACGCGCAGGGTCAATCAGCCCCAGCATTTT. It translates to CASSIETRRVNQPQHF.

Only a few counts were recorded for this clone. The chain combines TRBV28 with TRBJ2-5; 7 bases align to TRBD2. CDR1 is MDHEN, CDR2 SYDVKM, per germline. The CDR3 is made up of 12 amino acids. The ends lost 6 bases at V and 2 bases at J; junction bases unmatched: 0. For the CDR3, the DNA is TGTGCCAGCAGGCGGGGGCAAGAGACCCAGTACTTC. Translation gives CASRRGQETQYF.

The chain uses TRBV11-1 and TRBJ2-1; possible D gene TRBD2, 5 bases. The V and J ends lost 3 bases and 4 bases respectively, with 7 bases between them. The CDR3 is made up of 13 amino acids. CDR1 SGHAT and CDR2 FQDESV come from the germline V gene (reference sequence). The CDR3 region is CASSFGGYNEQFF. CDR3 coding DNA: TGTGCCAGCAGCTTCGGCGGGTACAATGAGCAGTTCTTC. Full variable domain (remainder filled in from reference TRBV11-1 and TRBJ2-1): EAEVAQSPRYKITEKSQAVAFWCDPISGHATLYWYRQILGQGPELLVQFQDESVVDDSQLPKDRFSAERLKGVDSTLKIQPAELGDSAMYLCASSFGGYNEQFFGPGTRLTVL.

The J gene is TRBJ2-6, the V gene TRBV19; tentative D call: TRBD2 (6 bases). There are 15 residues in the CDR3. The germline V gene encodes CDR1 LNHDA and CDR2 SQIVND (reference sequence). The V and J ends lost 6 bases and 1 base respectively, with 10 bases between them. CDR3 amino acids: CASRGRGSGANVLTF. CDR3 nucleotides: TGTGCCAGTAGGGGGCGGGGATCTGGGGCCAACGTCCTGACTTTC.

The rearrangement links TRBV30 to TRBJ1-5; perhaps TRBD1 as D (5 bases). Trimming left V 3 bases short and J 5 bases short, with 11 bases between. Per germline, CDR1 GTSNPN and CDR2 SVGIG (reference sequence). The CDR3 consists of 13 residues. The CDR3, as DNA: TGTGCCTGGAGCCGGAGGGGAGATCAGCCCCAGCATTTT. It specifies CAWSRRGDQPQHF.

With respect to this clone: At one boundary the junction diverges from the germline segment, which might be a read error. J is TRBJ1-3 and V is TRBV6-5, with D uncertain. The CDR3 extends over 15 amino acids. Germline V gene data show CDR1 as MNHEY and CDR2 as SVGAGI. In DNA form, the CDR3 reads TGTGCCAGCAGATACTCGGGGAGCTCTGGAAACACCATATATTTT. Translated: CASRYSGSSGNTIYF.

J is TRBJ2-2 and V is TRBV29-1; D is undetermined. The germline gives CDR1 SQVTM, CDR2 ANQGSEA. Trimming cost V 8 bases and J 4 bases, with 14 bases left between them. The CDR3 loop spans 13 amino acids. Here the CDR3 reads CSSLTRSTGELFF. The CDR3 bases are TGCAGCTCCTTGACAAGGAGCACCGGGGAGCTGTTTTTT.

This chain connects TRBV6-5 to TRBJ1-4; D gene ambiguous. The CDR3 contains 12 residues. V lost 0 bases and J lost 8, with 4 bases in between. Germline V gives CDR1 MNHEY, CDR2 SVGAGI. The CDR3: CASSYSGEKLFF. DNA for the CDR3: TGTGCCAGCAGTTACTCAGGCGAAAAACTGTTTTTT.

The gene calls are TRBV6-5 and TRBJ1-4, with TRBD1 matching over 8 bases. The germline gives CDR1 MNHEY, CDR2 SVGAGI. Germline trimming cut 2 bases from V and 7 bases from J; bases unmatched to any gene: 6. This CDR3 region has 15 residues. The CDR3 sequence is CASSYGQGVFEKLFF. CDR3 in DNA: TGTGCCAGCAGTTACGGACAGGGAGTATTTGAAAAACTGTTTTTT.

In this sample, this clone turned up once. The CDR3 reads CASSSLPGQGSTDTQHF. CDR3 nucleotides: TGCGCCAGCAGCTCACTACCGGGACAGGGTAGCACAGATACGCAGCATTTT. V and J are TRBV5-1 and TRBJ2-3, with 9 positions matching TRBD1. The end of the DNA fits TRBJ1-5 better, so the J call may be wrong. Germline V gene data show CDR1 as SGHRS and CDR2 as YFSETQ. The CDR3 has 17 residues.

V and J are TRBV11-2 and TRBJ2-5; no clear D gene. The CDR3 is 13 residues long. V gave up 1 base and J gave up 5 bases, with 8 bases separating them. Per germline, CDR1 SGHAT and CDR2 FQNNGV. Here the CDR3 DNA reads TGTGCCAGCAGCTTAGTCTTGGGGGAGACCCAGTACTTC. Translated, it gives CASSLVLGETQYF.

Only one count was recorded for this clone. The DNA of the CDR3 is TGCGCCAGCAGCCAAGCTACCGGGACAGCTAGCACAGATACGCAGTATTTT. Its translation: CASSQATGTASTDTQYF. The chain has TRBV4-1 and TRBJ2-3; TRBD1 aligns across 7 bases. CDR1 is MGHRA and CDR2 is YSYEKL in the germline V gene. The V segment lost 1 base and the J segment 0 bases; nucleotides outside the gene matches: 7. The CDR3 is 17 amino acids.

The rearrangement uses TRBV2 and TRBJ2-5; TRBD2 matches at 11 bases. The CDR3 is made up of 15 amino acids. V shed 5 bases and J 4 bases; nucleotides not matched to a gene: 6. From germline, CDR1 is SNHLY and CDR2 FYNNEI. The CDR3 protein is CASSLEGLAGETQYF. The CDR3 DNA reads as TGTGCCAGCAGTTTAGAAGGACTAGCGGGAGAGACCCAGTACTTC.

There are a few counts of this clone. The rearrangement uses TRBV7-9 and TRBJ2-1, with a weak D call TRBD1 (6 bases). The length of the CDR3 is 13 residues. The V end lost 5 bases, the J end lost 7 bases, and 12 bases lay between the germline ends. Germline lookup yields CDR1 SEHNR and CDR2 FQNEAQ (reference sequence). This chain's CDR3 is CASSRTGWNEQFF. The DNA for the CDR3 is TGTGCCAGCAGCCGAACAGGGTGGAATGAGCAGTTCTTC.

The chain links TRBV7-2 to TRBJ1-2, with D perhaps matching TRBD1 (5 bases). CDR3 length: 14 residues. The germline CDR1 and CDR2 sequences are SGHTA and FQGNSA. The V gene lost 5 bases and the J gene lost 8 bases, with 18 bases spanning the gap. Here the CDR3 reads CASSPPGRPWGYTF. CDR3 coding DNA: TGTGCCAGCAGCCCCCCGGGACGGCCCTGGGGCTACACCTTC.